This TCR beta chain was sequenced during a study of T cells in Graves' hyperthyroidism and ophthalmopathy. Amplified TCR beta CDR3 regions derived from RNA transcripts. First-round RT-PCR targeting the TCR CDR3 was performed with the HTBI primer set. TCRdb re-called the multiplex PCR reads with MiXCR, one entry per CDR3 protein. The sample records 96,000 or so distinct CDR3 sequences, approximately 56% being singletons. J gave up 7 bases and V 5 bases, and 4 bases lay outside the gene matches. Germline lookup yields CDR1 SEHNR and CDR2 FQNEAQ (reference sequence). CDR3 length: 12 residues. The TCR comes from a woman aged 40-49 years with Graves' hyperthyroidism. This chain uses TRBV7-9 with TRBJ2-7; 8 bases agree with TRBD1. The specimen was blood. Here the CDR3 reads CASSQDRVEQYF. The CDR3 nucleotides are TGTGCCAGCAGCCAGGACAGGGTTGAGCAGTACTTC.